The rows below give T cell receptor beta chains drawn from one sample of a study of T cell repertoires in cytomegalovirus infection. TCRdb re-called the reads through MiXCR, storing one row per CDR3 protein. Of about 570,000 distinct CDR3 sequences in the sample, under 45% were seen once. Their target antigens are unknown. Sequencing was performed on cultured PBMCs, taken from culture after CMV antigen stimulation. These receptors all come from a human donor in good health (CMV status not recorded). Some clones in this sample may be carry-over from other donors' samples. The CDR3 runs from the conserved cysteine through the conserved F or W. The D gene is left open where the match is weak. Not every row has a clone size; where given, it reads once, few, many or a size class.

>NA|TRBV2|NA|TRBJ2-5
TGTGCCAGCAGGACCGATGGGACCCAGTACTTC
CASRTDGTQYF
>once|TRBV5-1|NA|TRBJ2-1
TGCGCCAGCAGCTTGGGACTACAAAAATTTGTCGATGAGCAGTTCTTC
CASSLGLQKFVDEQFF
>NA|TRBV5-4|TRBD2|TRBJ2-1
TGTGCCAGCAGCCTAGCCGGGACTAGCGGACACTACAATGAGCAGTTCTTC
CASSLAGTSGHYNEQFF
>NA|TRBV12-3/TRBV12-4|NA|TRBJ1-2
TGTGCCAGCAGTTTCGGGGGATGGGGCTACACCTTC
CASSFGGWGYTF
>NA|TRBV19|NA|TRBJ2-3
TGTGCCAGTACCCCGGGGCCGGGGGCCCAAACAGATACGCAGTATTTT
CASTPGPGAQTDTQYF
>few|TRBV12-3/TRBV12-4|NA|TRBJ2-2
TGTGCCAGCAGTTTAGAATTGAGGGGTTCAAACGGGGAGCTGTTTTTT
CASSLELRGSNGELFF
>NA|TRBV12-3/TRBV12-4|TRBD1|TRBJ2-2
TGTGCCAGCAGCCCAGGGACAGAACCAACCGGGGAGCTGTTTTTT
CASSPGTEPTGELFF
>NA|TRBV5-4|TRBD2|TRBJ2-5
TGTGCCAGCAGTTCGGGGGGGTCGGTGTCGTTAGAGACCCAGTACTTC
CASSSGGSVSLETQYF
>NA|TRBV20-1|TRBD1|TRBJ2-1
TGCAGTGCTAGGTTGAGTTTTGGACAGGCAAGCTCCTACAATGAGCAGTTCTTC
CSARLSFGQASSYNEQFF
>NA|TRBV11-2|NA|TRBJ1-6
TGTGCCAGCAGCTTGGGCAGGGGAGGAGCCGCGCGAGTTTCACCCCTCCACTTT
CASSLGRGGAARVSPLHF
>NA|TRBV29-1|TRBD2|TRBJ2-7
TGCAGCGTGGAGGGGGGACTAGCGGGAGGGAACTACGAGCAGTACTTC
CSVEGGLAGGNYEQYF
>NA|TRBV6-1|NA|TRBJ2-7
TGTGCCAGCGTGGGCGGGCTCTCCTACGAGCAGTACTTC
CASVGGLSYEQYF
>many|TRBV7-2|NA|TRBJ1-1
TGTGCCAGCAGCTTACGGCCCTCGGGTCTGAACACTGAAGCTTTCTTT
CASSLRPSGLNTEAFF
>NA|TRBV20-1|NA|TRBJ2-7
TGCAGTGCTAGGGGGCAGGGCTACGAGCAGTACTTC
CSARGQGYEQYF
>once|TRBV11-2|NA|TRBJ2-7
TGTGCCAGCAGCTTAGAAGGGCCAGGGTTGTACGAGCAGTACTTC
CASSLEGPGLYEQYF
>NA|TRBV7-6|NA|TRBJ2-7
TGTGCCAGCTCAAGGGGCGGAACCTACGAGCAGTACTTC
CASSRGGTYEQYF
>NA|TRBV7-2|NA|TRBJ2-1
TGTGCCAGCAGCTCTCTCAGGGGGGCCGAAGCAAATGAGCAGTTCTTC
CASSSLRGAEANEQFF
>NA|TRBV7-2|NA|TRBJ1-2
TGTGCCAGCAGCTTATTTCAGGGATCTGTGGGCTACACCTTC
CASSLFQGSVGYTF
>NA|TRBV25-1|NA|TRBJ1-4
TGTGCCAGCAGTGAAGCAGGGGCAGGGAGTGAAAAACTGTTTTTT
CASSEAGAGSEKLFF
>NA|TRBV6-2/TRBV6-3|NA|TRBJ2-1
TGTGCCAGCAGTTACAACTGGAACAATGAGCAGTTCTTC
CASSYNWNNEQFF
>NA|TRBV7-2|NA|TRBJ1-5
TGTGCCAGCAGCCCGGGGGGGCAGGGAGTACTTTGGCCCCAGCATTTT
CASSPGGQGVLWPQHF
>few|TRBV12-3/TRBV12-4|NA|TRBJ1-5
TGTGCCACCAGCGGGACCTCCAATCAGCCCCAGCATTTT
CATSGTSNQPQHF
>NA|TRBV6-1|TRBD1|TRBJ2-3
TGTGCCAGCAGTGTTACAGGGGCCCCAGATACGCAGTATTTT
CASSVTGAPDTQYF
>NA|TRBV5-1|NA|TRBJ2-7
TGCGCCAGCAGCTTGGGAACCGGGACAACTAGCTACGAGCAGTACTTC
CASSLGTGTTSYEQYF
>NA|TRBV6-5|TRBD1|TRBJ2-4
TGTGCCTTGTGGGACAGTGGGGCCAAAAACATTCAGTACTTC
CALWDSGAKNIQYF
>NA|TRBV14|TRBD2|TRBJ2-1
TGTGCCAGCAACCGGGGACTAGCGGTTGAGCAGTTCTTC
CASNRGLAVEQFF
>NA|TRBV7-9|TRBD2|TRBJ2-1
TGTGCCAGCAGCTTTCGGACTAGCGACAACTACAATGAGCAGTTCTTC
CASSFRTSDNYNEQFF
>few|TRBV29-1|NA|TRBJ2-5
TGCAGCGCTGCCCCCCTACAGGGATCGGGAGAGACCCAGTACTTC
CSAAPLQGSGETQYF
>few|TRBV7-8|TRBD1|TRBJ1-1
TGTGCCAGCAGCTTAAGAGGTGGCGGGTGGGGGGACAGGAAAGAAACTGAAGCTTTCTTT
CASSLRGGGWGDRKETEAFF
>few|TRBV7-2|NA|TRBJ1-5
TGTGCCAGCAGCTTAGCCCAGGCCGCCCAATGGGGTCAGCCCCAGCATTTT
CASSLAQAAQWGQPQHF
>few|TRBV2|NA|TRBJ2-5
TGTGCCAGCCTAAAGAGGAGGGGAGGAGAGACCCAGTACTTC
CASLKRRGGETQYF
>NA|TRBV7-6|NA|TRBJ2-5
TGTGCCAGCAGCCTATCTCAGGGCGGGACCCAGTACTTC
CASSLSQGGTQYF
>few|TRBV7-2|NA|TRBJ2-3
TGTGCCAGCCAGAGGGACCCCACAGATACGCAGTATTTT
CASQRDPTDTQYF
>NA|TRBV4-3|NA|TRBJ2-3
TGCGCCAGCAGCCACCCCAGCCGGAAAGGAGATACGCAGTATTTT
CASSHPSRKGDTQYF
>few|TRBV6-2/TRBV6-3|TRBD2|TRBJ2-1
TGTGCCAGCAGTTCTCCTAGCGGGGGGGCCTATGAGCAGTTCTTC
CASSSPSGGAYEQFF
>few|TRBV7-9|TRBD2|TRBJ2-3
TGTGCCACCGGGGAGGGGCGTACAGATACGCAGTATTTT
CATGEGRTDTQYF
>few|TRBV19|TRBD1|TRBJ2-1
TGTGCCAGTAAACGTGGGACAGGGACCTACAATGAGCAGTTCTTC
CASKRGTGTYNEQFF
>NA|TRBV2|NA|TRBJ2-5
TGTGCCAGCAGTGTTGGTACGGGGGTGGTGGAGACCCAGTACTTC
CASSVGTGVVETQYF
>few|TRBV5-4|NA|TRBJ1-3
TGTGCCAGCAGCCCGAGGGGGGGTGACACCATATATTTT
CASSPRGGDTIYF
>NA|TRBV6-2/TRBV6-3|NA|TRBJ1-1
TGTGCCAGCTCCCGGGGTTTAACTGAAGCTTTCTTT
CASSRGLTEAFF
>NA|TRBV4-3|NA|TRBJ1-1
TGCGCCAGCAGCCAAGGGAATGAAGCTTTCTTT
CASSQGNEAFF
>NA|TRBV3-1|TRBD1|TRBJ2-1
TGTGCCAGCAGCCAAGGAGCAGGGGGAGTTTATTATGAGCAGTTCTTC
CASSQGAGGVYYEQFF
>few|TRBV6-1|NA|TRBJ1-5
TGTGCCAGCAGTGAAAAGGGGTCCACGGATGGTCAGCCCCAGCATTTT
CASSEKGSTDGQPQHF
>few|TRBV4-1|TRBD1|TRBJ2-5
TGCGCCAGCAGCCAAGGGACAACGGACAGGGGGGCAGAGACCCAGTACTTC
CASSQGTTDRGAETQYF
>NA|TRBV19|NA|TRBJ1-5
TGTGCCAGTAGGGACCGGCGGGGGGCGAGTCAGCCCCAGCATTTT
CASRDRRGASQPQHF
>NA|TRBV19|NA|TRBJ2-1
TGTGCCAGTAGGTCGGTTGGGAGCGAGCAGTTCTTC
CASRSVGSEQFF
>large|TRBV7-2|NA|TRBJ2-3
TGTGCCAGCAGCTTAGGGACCAGGGACAAGCCTAGCACAGATACGCAGTATTTT
CASSLGTRDKPSTDTQYF
>NA|TRBV7-9|NA|TRBJ2-7
TGTGCCAGCAGCTGGGCCGGAGAGCAGTACTTC
CASSWAGEQYF
>NA|TRBV6-5|NA|TRBJ2-3
TGTGCCAGCAGTTACTCGACCGTAGCCTCAGATACGCAGTATTTT
CASSYSTVASDTQYF
>NA|TRBV6-1|NA|TRBJ1-2
TGTGCCAGCAGTAACCTCTATGGCTACACCTTC
CASSNLYGYTF
>NA|TRBV5-6|TRBD2|TRBJ2-1
TGTGCCAGCAGCCCTCCGCCCGGGACTAGCGGAGCCTACAATGAGCAGTTCTTC
CASSPPPGTSGAYNEQFF
>NA|TRBV12-3/TRBV12-4|NA|TRBJ2-7
TGTGCCAGCAGTCTCCAAGGGGATATTGGCCCCGAGCAGTACTTC
CASSLQGDIGPEQYF
>NA|TRBV6-2/TRBV6-3|NA|TRBJ2-3
TGTGCCAGCAGCCACAGGGACGATACGCAGTATTTT
CASSHRDDTQYF
>NA|TRBV7-2|NA|TRBJ2-5
TGTGCCAGCAGCCGTCCGATTGTGGAGTTCACTAAAGAGACCCAGTACTTC
CASSRPIVEFTKETQYF
>few|TRBV7-6|NA|TRBJ2-1
TGTGCCAGCAGCCCACAAACAGGGTCCCATGAGCAGTTCTTC
CASSPQTGSHEQFF